This T cell receptor beta chain was sequenced during a study of blood T cell repertoires in COVID-19. The overall study: Italy, Spain and the United States were the sources of the convalescent and acute COVID-19 samples. T cells, B-cell-depleted T cells, or PBMCs provided the cDNA or gDNA that served as material.

In the source study's methods: Reference gene primers were amplified, and this amplification served to estimate nucleated cell counts. Clones were read by immunoSEQ multiplex PCR, and TCRdb kept only the in-frame ones, dropping some. The DNA was the basis for D and trimming; V, J and clone size are from that table. The sample comprises about 230,000 clones, 70% to 90% of which are singletons, and under 3% rests with the top ten. The CDR3 spans 18 residues. V gave up 3 bases and J gave up 8 bases; unmatched junction bases: 11. From germline, CDR1 is MNHNS and CDR2 SASEGT. This receptor was obtained from an older woman with active or convalescent COVID-19. The chain uses TRBV6-1 and TRBJ2-1, with 15 nucleotides matching TRBD2. The sample consisted of peripheral blood. CDR3 bases: TGTGCCAGCAGTGAGCGGACTAGCGGGAGGGCCTGGTTCGATGAGCAGTTCTTC. It yields the protein CASSERTSGRAWFDEQFF.